This TCR beta chain was obtained from a study of cytomegalovirus exposure and HLA in healthy donors. About this clone itself: The antigen is undetermined.

This CDR3 spans 15 amino acids. V lost 2 bases to trimming and J lost 4 bases, with 11 bases between them. Germline values: CDR1 MGHRA, CDR2 YSYEKL. The table came from immunoSEQ multiplex PCR; TCRdb's copy has only in-frame clones and leaves some out. The sample lists 73,000 or so clones, 94% occurring once. General study findings and limits: Rare sequences made up most TCRs, while some public TCRs were found in many donors. Researchers catalogued about 160 TCR beta chains as cytomegalovirus-associated.

The chain joins TRBV4-1 to TRBJ2-2; D is unclear. This receptor was identified in a woman between 18 and 29 years old in good health and CMV-seropositive. The material sequenced was PBMCs. CDR3 residues: CASSQLSVSTGELFF. CDR3 nucleotide sequence: TGCGCCAGCAGCCAATTATCGGTGAGCACCGGGGAGCTGTTTTTT.